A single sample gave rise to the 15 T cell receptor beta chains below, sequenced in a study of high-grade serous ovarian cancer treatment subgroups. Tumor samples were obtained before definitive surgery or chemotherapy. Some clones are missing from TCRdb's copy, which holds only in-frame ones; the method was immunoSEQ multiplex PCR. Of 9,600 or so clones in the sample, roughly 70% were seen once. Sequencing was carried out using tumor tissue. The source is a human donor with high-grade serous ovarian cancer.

CDR3 loop: CASSKGGTEIYEQYF. In DNA form, the CDR3 reads TGTGCCAGCAGTAAAGGCGGGACAGAAATCTACGAGCAGTACTTC. This chain connects TRBV27 to TRBJ2-7, with a tentative D call TRBD1 (7 bases). The CDR3 sequence is 15 residues long. Trimming took off 5 bases at V and 3 bases at J, with 17 bases between the two ends. Germline CDR1 and CDR2: MNHEY and SMNVEV (reference sequence).

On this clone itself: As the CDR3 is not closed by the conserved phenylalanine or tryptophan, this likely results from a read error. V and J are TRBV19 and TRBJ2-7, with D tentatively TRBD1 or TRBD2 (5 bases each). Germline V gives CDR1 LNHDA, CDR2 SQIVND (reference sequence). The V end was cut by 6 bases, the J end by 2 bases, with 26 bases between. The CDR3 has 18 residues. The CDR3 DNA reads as TGTGCCAGTAGCAATATTGGCCTTCAGGGTGGAGGTACCTACGAGCAGTACCTC. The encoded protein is CASSNIGLQGGGTYEQYL.

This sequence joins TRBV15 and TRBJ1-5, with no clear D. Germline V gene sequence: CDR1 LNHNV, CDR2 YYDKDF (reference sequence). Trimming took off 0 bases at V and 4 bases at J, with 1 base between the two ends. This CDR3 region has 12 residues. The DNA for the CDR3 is TGTGCCACCAGCAGAGATAATCAGCCCCAGCATTTT. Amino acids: CATSRDNQPQHF.

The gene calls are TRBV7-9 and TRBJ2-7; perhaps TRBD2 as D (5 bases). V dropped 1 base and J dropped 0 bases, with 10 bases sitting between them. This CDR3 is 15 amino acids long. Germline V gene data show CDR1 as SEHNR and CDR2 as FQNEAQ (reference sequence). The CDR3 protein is CASSLVGGNSYEQYF. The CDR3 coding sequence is TGTGCCAGCAGCTTAGTCGGAGGAAACTCCTACGAGCAGTACTTC.

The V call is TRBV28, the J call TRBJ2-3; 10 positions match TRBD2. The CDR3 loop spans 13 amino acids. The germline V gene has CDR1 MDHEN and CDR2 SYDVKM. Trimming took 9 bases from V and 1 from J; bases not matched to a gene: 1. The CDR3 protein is CASLAGGTDTQYF. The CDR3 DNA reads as TGTGCCAGTCTAGCGGGAGGCACAGATACGCAGTATTTT.

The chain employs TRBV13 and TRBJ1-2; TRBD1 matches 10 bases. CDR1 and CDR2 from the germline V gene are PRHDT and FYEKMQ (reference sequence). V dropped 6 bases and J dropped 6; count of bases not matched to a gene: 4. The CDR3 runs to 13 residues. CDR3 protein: CASSPGTGDGYTF. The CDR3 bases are TGTGCCAGCAGTCCCGGGACAGGGGATGGCTACACCTTC.

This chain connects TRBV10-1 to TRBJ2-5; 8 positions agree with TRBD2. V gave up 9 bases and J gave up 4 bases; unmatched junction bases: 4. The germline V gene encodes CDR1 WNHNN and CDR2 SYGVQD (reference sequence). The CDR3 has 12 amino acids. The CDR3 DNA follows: TGCGCCAGTCCGACTAGCGTAGAGACCCAGTACTTC. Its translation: CASPTSVETQYF.

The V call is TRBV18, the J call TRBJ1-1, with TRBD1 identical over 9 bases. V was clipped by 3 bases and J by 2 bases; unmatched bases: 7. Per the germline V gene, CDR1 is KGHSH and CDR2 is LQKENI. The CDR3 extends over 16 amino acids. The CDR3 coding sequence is TGTGCCAGCTCACCCCTTGGGACAGGGAAAAACACTGAAGCTTTCTTT. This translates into CASSPLGTGKNTEAFF. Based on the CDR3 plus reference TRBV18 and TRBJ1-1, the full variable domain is NAGVMQNPRHLVRRRGQEARLRCSPMKGHSHVYWYRQLPEEGLKFMVYLQKENIIDESGMPKERFSAEFPKEGPSILRIQQVVRGDSAAYFCASSPLGTGKNTEAFFGQGTRLTVV.

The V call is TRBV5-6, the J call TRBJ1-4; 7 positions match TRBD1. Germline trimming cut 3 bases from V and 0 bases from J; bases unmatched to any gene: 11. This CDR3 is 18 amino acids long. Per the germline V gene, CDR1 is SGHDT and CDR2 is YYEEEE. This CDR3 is CASSSATRDSATNEKLFF. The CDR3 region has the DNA TGTGCCAGCAGCTCGGCCACCCGGGACAGTGCAACTAATGAAAAACTGTTTTTT.

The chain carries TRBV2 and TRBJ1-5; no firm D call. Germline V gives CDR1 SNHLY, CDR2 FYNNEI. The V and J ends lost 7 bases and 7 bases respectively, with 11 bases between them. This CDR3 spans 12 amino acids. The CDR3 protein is CASKTANQPQHF. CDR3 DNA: TGTGCCAGCAAGACCGCGAACCAGCCCCAGCATTTT.

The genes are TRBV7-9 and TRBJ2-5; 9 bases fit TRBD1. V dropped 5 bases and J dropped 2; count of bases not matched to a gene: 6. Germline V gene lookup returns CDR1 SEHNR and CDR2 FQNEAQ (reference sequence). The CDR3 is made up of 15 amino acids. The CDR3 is CASSTGTGIQETQYF. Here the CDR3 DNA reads TGTGCCAGCAGCACAGGGACAGGGATACAAGAGACCCAGTACTTC.

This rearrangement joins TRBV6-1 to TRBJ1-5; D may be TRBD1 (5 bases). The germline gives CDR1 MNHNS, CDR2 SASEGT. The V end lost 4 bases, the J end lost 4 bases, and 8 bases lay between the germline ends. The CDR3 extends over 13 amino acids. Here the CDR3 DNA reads TGTGCCAGCAGTGTGGGGGGGAATCAGCCCCAGCATTTT. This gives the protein CASSVGGNQPQHF.

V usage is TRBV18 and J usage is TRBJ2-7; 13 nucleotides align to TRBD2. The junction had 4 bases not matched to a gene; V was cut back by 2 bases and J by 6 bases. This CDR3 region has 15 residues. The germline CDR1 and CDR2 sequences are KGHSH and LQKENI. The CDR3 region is CASSPGLAGVVEQYF. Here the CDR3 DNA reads TGTGCCAGCTCACCAGGACTAGCGGGAGTCGTCGAGCAGTACTTC.

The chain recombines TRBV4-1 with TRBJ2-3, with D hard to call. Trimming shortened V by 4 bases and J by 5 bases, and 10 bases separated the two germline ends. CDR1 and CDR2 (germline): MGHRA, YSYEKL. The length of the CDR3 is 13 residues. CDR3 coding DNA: TGCGCCAGCAGCCGAGAGGAAAGAGATACGCAGTATTTT. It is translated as CASSREERDTQYF.

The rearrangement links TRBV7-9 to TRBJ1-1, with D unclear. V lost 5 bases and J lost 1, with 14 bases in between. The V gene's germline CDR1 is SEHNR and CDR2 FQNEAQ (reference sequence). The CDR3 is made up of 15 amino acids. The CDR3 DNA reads TGTGCCAGCAGCCCTGGGCAGGCTACGAACACTGAAGCTTTCTTT. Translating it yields CASSPGQATNTEAFF.